The 27 T cell receptor beta chains below all came from one sample that was sequenced in a study of T cells in women clearing cervical HPV infection. The method was immunoSEQ multiplex PCR; TCRdb's version includes in-frame clones alone and lacks a portion of them. Its listing shows 30,000 to 45,000 clones. Material: blood buffy coat. The source of these receptors is a woman between 18 and 69 years old with a cervical HPV16 infection that either progressed to CIN3+ or cleared (not recorded which).

About this clone itself: Read coverage stops 3 residues before the CDR3 terminus; the germline J gene supplies the remainder. The chain recombines TRBV24-1 with TRBJ2-1; tentatively, D is TRBD2 (5 bases). Germline V gene lookup returns CDR1 KGHDR and CDR2 SFDVKD. With 8 bases removed from V and 0 bases from J, the gap between germline ends came to 10 bases. This CDR3 region has 14 residues. CDR3 bases read: TGTGCCACCAAAGGCGGACTCTCCTACAATGAG. Its translation is CATKGGLSYNE. The entire CDR3 is CATKGGLSYNEQFF.

As to this clone: Read data end 3 residues before the CDR3 end; the end is taken from the germline J gene. The chain recombines TRBV19 with TRBJ2-4, with TRBD1 identical over 7 bases. The CDR3 totals 16 residues. Germline CDR1 is LNHDA and CDR2 is SQIVND (reference sequence). CDR3 loop: CASKKIWDSENYGQYF. Partial CDR3 DNA: TGTGCCAGTAAGAAAATTTGGGACAGCGAAAACTATGGT.

With respect to this clone: The CDR3 end is not reached by the read, which stops 3 residues before it; the germline J gene fills it in. This chain links TRBV19 with TRBJ2-1, with D possibly TRBD1 on 6 matching bases. Germline V gene data show CDR1 as LNHDA and CDR2 as SQIVND (reference sequence). The V gene lost 1 base and the J gene lost 0 bases, with 13 bases spanning the gap. The CDR3 runs 17 residues. The CDR3 protein is CASSIGGGTISYNEQFF. The part of the CDR3 DNA that was read is TGTGCCAGTAGTATAGGAGGGGGAACGATCTCCTACAATGAG.

Concerning this clone itself: The read finishes 3 residues shy of the CDR3 end, and the germline J gene is used to complete it. The rearrangement joins TRBV7-9 to TRBJ1-1, with a possible D match to TRBD1 (5 bases). V was pared by 0 bases and J by 5 bases, with 13 bases between. CDR3 size: 15 residues. Per the germline V gene, CDR1 is SEHNR and CDR2 is FQNEAQ (reference sequence). CDR3 DNA, as far as it was read: TGTGCCAGCAGCTTAGCGGAGGGGAGCAGGACTGAA. This codes for CASSLAEGSRTE. The full CDR3 protein reads CASSLAEGSRTEAFF.

To note about this clone: Read sequence stops 3 residues before the CDR3 end, and the germline J gene provides the missing end. The V and J genes are TRBV20-1 and TRBJ2-5; a weak D match, TRBD1 (6 bases). In germline, CDR1 is DFQATT, CDR2 SNEGSKA (reference sequence). Trimming cost V 6 bases and J 7 bases, with 21 bases left between them. This CDR3 spans 14 amino acids. CDR3 DNA (partial): TGCAGTGCACACCCAGGGGCGAGGGTAGGGACC. This codes for CSAHPGARVGT. The CDR3 reads in full as CSAHPGARVGTQYF.

As for this clone: The CDR3 goes on 3 residues after the read ends, and that part is filled in from the germline J gene. This chain connects TRBV18 to TRBJ1-2; D is perhaps TRBD1 (5 bases). The CDR3 loop spans 19 amino acids. Germline-derived CDR1 and CDR2 are KGHSH and LQKENI. The sequenced part of the CDR3 DNA is TGTGCCAGCTCACTGGGACTAGCGGCAGTAAATCCCAGCACAGATACC. The encoded protein is CASSLGLAAVNPSTDT. The CDR3 as a whole reads CASSLGLAAVNPSTDTYTF.

Remarks on this clone: From the germline J gene comes the end of the CDR3, since the read stops 3 residues before it. The chain couples TRBV11-2 to TRBJ2-1, with D tentatively TRBD2 (6 bases). The CDR3 contains 14 residues. The germline V gene encodes CDR1 SGHAT and CDR2 FQNNGV. Trimming shortened V by 0 bases and J by 8 bases, and 11 bases separated the two germline ends. The sequenced part of the CDR3 DNA is TGTGCCAGCAGCTTAGATCAGGTAGCGGATGAG. Translated: CASSLDQVADE. The whole CDR3 sequence reads CASSLDQVADEQFF.

Details on this clone: The read halts 3 residues ahead of the CDR3 end, with the missing end drawn from the germline J gene. This chain connects TRBV19 to TRBJ2-3; 7 nucleotides match TRBD1. The CDR3 length is 12 residues. J lost 1 base, V lost 11 bases, and 3 bases had no gene match. Germline CDR1 reads LNHDA; CDR2 reads SQIVND (reference sequence). Here the CDR3 reads CASTGGTDTQYF. The part of the CDR3 DNA that was read is TGTGCCTCAACAGGGGGCACAGATACG.

A remark on this clone: Read coverage stops 3 residues before the CDR3 terminus; the germline J gene supplies the remainder. This rearrangement joins TRBV7-2 to TRBJ2-1; 9 nucleotides match TRBD2. The germline gives CDR1 SGHTA, CDR2 FQGNSA. The trim removed 3 bases at V and 4 bases at J, leaving 4 bases unmatched. This CDR3 is built from 15 residues. The CDR3 sequence: CASSLSGGPYNEQFF. The sequenced part of the CDR3 DNA is TGTGCCAGCAGCTTGAGCGGGGGGCCTTACAATGAG. The complete variable domain, with remaining parts taken from reference TRBV7-2 and TRBJ2-1, reads GAGVSQSPSNKVTEKGKDVELRCDPISGHTALYWYRQSLGQGLEFLIYFQGNSAPDKSGLPSDRFSAERTGGSVSTLTIQRTQQEDSAVYLCASSLSGGPYNEQFFGPGTRLTVL.

A remark on this clone: The read stops 3 residues short of the end of the CDR3; the missing end is completed from the germline J gene. V is TRBV29-1 and J is TRBJ2-3, with 8 nucleotides matching TRBD2. Germline V gene lookup returns CDR1 SQVTM and CDR2 ANQGSEA. This CDR3 region has 16 residues. J gave up 8 bases and V 0 bases, and 13 bases lay outside the gene matches. CDR3 region: CSVEDLRERGIGTQYF. The sequenced CDR3 bases are TGCAGCGTTGAAGATCTTCGCGAGCGGGGGATCGGTACG.

As concerns this clone: From the germline J gene comes the end of the CDR3, since the read stops 3 residues before it. V usage is TRBV7-2 and J usage is TRBJ2-7; possible D gene TRBD2, 7 bases. This CDR3 contains 14 residues. V was trimmed by 5 bases and J by 2 bases, leaving 13 bases between them. The germline V gene encodes CDR1 SGHTA and CDR2 FQGNSA. The CDR3 loop reads CASSPRGGAYEQYF. Incomplete CDR3 DNA: TGTGCCAGCAGCCCGAGGGGGGGGGCCTACGAG. Supplemented by reference TRBV7-2 and TRBJ2-7, the full variable domain reads GAGVSQSPSNKVTEKGKDVELRCDPISGHTALYWYRQSLGQGLEFLIYFQGNSAPDKSGLPSDRFSAERTGGSVSTLTIQRTQQEDSAVYLCASSPRGGAYEQYFGPGTRLTVT.

With respect to this clone: A junction end diverges from the germline sequence, so it may reflect a read error. The CDR3 end lies 3 residues beyond the end of the read and is filled in from the germline J gene. This chain joins TRBV5-6 and TRBJ2-2; D may be TRBD1 (5 bases). The CDR3 runs 13 residues. Germline CDR1 is SGHDT and CDR2 is YYEEEE. CDR3 amino acids: CASSLGGSGALFF. The covered CDR3 bases are TGTGCCAGCAGCTTGGGCGGTTCTGGGGCG.

With respect to this clone: Sequencing ends 3 residues short of the CDR3 end; the germline J gene provides the rest. This chain links TRBV19 with TRBJ1-1; 10 positions agree with TRBD1. There are 15 residues in the CDR3. J was trimmed by 1 base and V by 4 bases; bases with no gene match: 3. In germline, CDR1 is LNHDA, CDR2 SQIVND (reference sequence). Incomplete CDR3 DNA: TGTGCCAGTAGTACCCGGGACAGGGGGAACACTGAA. It is translated as CASSTRDRGNTE. The full CDR3 reads CASSTRDRGNTEAFF.

On this clone: The read stops 3 residues short of the end of the CDR3; the missing end is completed from the germline J gene. V and J are TRBV11-1 and TRBJ2-1; 8 nucleotides agree with TRBD2. From germline, CDR1 is SGHAT and CDR2 FQDESV (reference sequence). With V trimmed by 2 bases and J by 8 bases, 8 bases remained unmatched. This CDR3 is built from 15 residues. CDR3 DNA, as far as it was read: TGTGCCAGCAGCTTAAGTGACGGGGGGGCTTATGAG. Translating gives CASSLSDGGAYE. The whole CDR3 protein is CASSLSDGGAYEQFF.

Worth noting for this clone: The read comes to an end 3 residues before the CDR3 does, leaving the germline J gene to fill in the end. The chain combines TRBV6-2 or TRBV6-3 with TRBJ1-2; no clear D. Trimming cost V 7 bases and J 4 bases, with 16 bases left between them. CDR1 is MNHEY, CDR2 SVGEGT, per germline. The CDR3 loop spans 14 amino acids. The chain's CDR3 is CASTQLSGGYGYTF. CDR3 bases read: TGTGCCAGCACTCAACTTAGCGGCGGCTATGGC.

Note on this clone: The read stops 3 residues short of the end of the CDR3; the missing end is completed from the germline J gene. V gene TRBV20-1 combines with J gene TRBJ2-2; D gene unclear. CDR3 length: 15 amino acids. Per germline, CDR1 DFQATT and CDR2 SNEGSKA (reference sequence). The CDR3 loop is CSASTSSATNEKLFF. CDR3 bases read: TGCAGTGCCAGTACCTCCTCCGCAACTAATGAAAAG.

To note about this clone: Sequencing ends 3 residues short of the CDR3 end; the germline J gene provides the rest. J is TRBJ2-4 and V is TRBV7-9; 7 nucleotides line up with TRBD2. The CDR3 is made up of 14 amino acids. CDR1 is SEHNR and CDR2 is FQNEAQ in the germline V gene (reference sequence). CDR3 DNA, as far as it was read: TGTGCCAGCAGCTTAGGGGGGACTAACTATGGT. Its protein is CASSLGGTNYG. The whole CDR3 region reads CASSLGGTNYGQYF. The variable domain in full, with the rest retrieved from reference TRBV7-9 and TRBJ2-4, is DTGVSQNPRHKITKRGQNVTFRCDPISEHNRLYWYRQTLGQGPEFLTYFQNEAQLEKSRLLSDRFSAERPKGSFSTLEIQRTEQGDSAMYLCASSLGGTNYGQYFGAGTRLSVL.

Points on this clone: The CDR3 end falls 3 residues outside the read, so it is completed with the germline J gene. This rearrangement joins TRBV10-3 to TRBJ2-3; TRBD1 matches 7 bases. The CDR3 loop spans 15 amino acids. CDR1 is ENHRY, CDR2 SYGVKD, per germline. V was clipped by 6 bases and J by 1 base; unmatched bases: 7. CDR3 residues: CAIRERDRGTDTQYF. CDR3 DNA (partial): TGTGCCATCAGAGAACGAGACAGGGGCACAGATACG.

As regards this clone: The read terminates 3 residues before the CDR3 end, so the remaining end is supplied by the germline J gene. This rearrangement joins TRBV12-3 or TRBV12-4 to TRBJ2-5, with 8 bases identical to TRBD2. The trim removed 5 bases at V and 5 bases at J, leaving 7 bases unmatched. CDR3 length: 14 amino acids. Here the CDR3 reads CASSVGGAEETQYF. Partial CDR3 DNA: TGTGCCAGCAGTGTCGGGGGGGCTGAGGAGACC.

In the case of this clone: Read coverage stops 3 residues before the CDR3 terminus; the germline J gene supplies the remainder. J is TRBJ1-5 and V is TRBV7-2, with D hard to call. V lost 0 bases, J lost 0 bases, and 6 bases lay in between. The CDR3 is made up of 15 amino acids. CDR1 and CDR2 from the germline V gene are SGHTA and FQGNSA. The sequenced part of the CDR3 DNA is TGTGCCAGCAGCTTAGCCCTTTATAGCAATCAGCCC. Translating gives CASSLALYSNQP. The complete CDR3 protein is CASSLALYSNQPQHF.

CDR3 sequence reads: CASSWGDRVRTDTQYF. The sequenced part of the CDR3 DNA is TGTGCCAGCAGCTGGGGGGACAGGGTTCGCACAGATACG. The chain joins TRBV7-3 to TRBJ2-3; 9 bases match TRBD1. The missing CDR3 end, 3 residues past where the read stops, is filled in from the germline J gene. CDR3 length equals 16 residues. V was pared by 4 bases and J by 1 base, with 6 bases of the junction left unmatched. The germline V gene has CDR1 SGHTA and CDR2 FQGTGA.

Points on this clone: The sequence runs out 3 residues before the end of the CDR3; the remainder is reconstructed from the germline J gene. J is TRBJ2-2 and V is TRBV10-3, with a weak D call TRBD1 (5 bases). In germline, CDR1 is ENHRY, CDR2 SYGVKD. The CDR3 is 12 amino acids. The CDR3 bases that were read are TGTGCCATTACCGACAGAAATTCACCG. Translated: CAITDRNSP. The whole CDR3 sequence is CAITDRNSPLFF.

In regard to this clone: The read is 3 residues too short to cover the CDR3 end, so that end is filled in from the germline J gene. The rearrangement joins TRBV20-1 to TRBJ2-7; TRBD1 might be the D (5 bases). Trimming pared 0 bases from V and 1 base from J, leaving 13 bases between. The CDR3 extends over 15 amino acids. Germline loops: CDR1 DFQATT, CDR2 SNEGSKA (reference sequence). The sequenced part of the CDR3 DNA is TGCAGTGCTAGAGATGGGCAGGGTGGTTCCTACGAG. It codes for CSARDGQGGSYE. From start to end, the CDR3 is CSARDGQGGSYEQYF.

Remarks on this clone: Read sequence stops 3 residues before the CDR3 end, and the germline J gene provides the missing end. The chain couples TRBV11-2 to TRBJ2-7; no clear D. CDR3 size: 13 residues. Germline assignment: CDR1 SGHAT and CDR2 FQNNGV. Between the trimmed V and J ends, which lost 1 base and 4 bases, there was a span of 8 bases. CDR3 DNA, as far as it was read: TGTGCCAGCAGCTTAGGGGCGAATTACGAG. Translating gives CASSLGANYE. The full CDR3 protein reads CASSLGANYEQYF.

Notes on this clone: Sequencing ends 3 residues short of the CDR3 end; the germline J gene provides the rest. This chain connects TRBV20-1 to TRBJ1-6; TRBD1 might be the D (6 bases). Trimming shortened V by 5 bases and J by 4 bases, and 15 bases separated the two germline ends. The CDR3 totals 15 residues. CDR1 and CDR2 (germline): DFQATT, SNEGSKA (reference sequence). The CDR3 reads CSAQQGAGYNSPLHF. CDR3 DNA, as far as it was read: TGCAGTGCTCAACAGGGTGCGGGATATAATTCACCC.

As to this clone: The read stops 3 residues short of the end of the CDR3; the missing end is completed from the germline J gene. V usage is TRBV5-1 and J usage is TRBJ2-7; 10 bases map to TRBD2. The germline V gene has CDR1 SGHRS and CDR2 YFSETQ. Trimming removed 4 bases from V and 6 bases from J; junction bases left unmatched: 7. This CDR3 region has 14 residues. Partial CDR3 DNA: TGCGCCAGCAGCGCCGGACTAGCGGCCAGCGAG. Its protein is CASSAGLAASE. The entire CDR3 reads CASSAGLAASEQYF.

With regard to this clone: Read data end 3 residues before the CDR3 end; the end is taken from the germline J gene. V is TRBV29-1 and J is TRBJ2-2; 11 bases are a match to TRBD2. After removal of 4 bases from V and 4 bases from J, the junction contained 5 bases not matched to a gene. CDR3 length equals 15 residues. The germline gives CDR1 SQVTM, CDR2 ANQGSEA. The chain's CDR3 is CSVGLAGGLTGELFF. The CDR3 DNA, read in part, is TGCAGCGTTGGGCTAGCGGGGGGCCTCACCGGGGAG.